Reported below is one TCR beta chain. Germline V lookup: CDR1 SGDLS, CDR2 YYNGEE. The V end was cut by 0 bases, the J end by 0 bases, with 13 bases between. The CDR3 spans 18 residues. TCRdb processed the RT-PCR reads anew with MiXCR; each CDR3 protein has one entry. The repertoire consists of about 680,000 distinct CDR3 sequences, with 13% to 15% occurring once and the leading ten covering 3.6%. This receptor was obtained from a female donor in good health, serving as a healthy control. The V call is TRBV9, the J call TRBJ2-6, with a tentative D call TRBD2 (6 bases). Specimen: memory CD4+ T cells from blood. The CDR3: CASSVAASASSGANVLTF. The CDR3 DNA follows: TGTGCCAGCAGCGTAGCGGCTAGCGCTTCCTCTGGGGCCAACGTCCTGACTTTC.